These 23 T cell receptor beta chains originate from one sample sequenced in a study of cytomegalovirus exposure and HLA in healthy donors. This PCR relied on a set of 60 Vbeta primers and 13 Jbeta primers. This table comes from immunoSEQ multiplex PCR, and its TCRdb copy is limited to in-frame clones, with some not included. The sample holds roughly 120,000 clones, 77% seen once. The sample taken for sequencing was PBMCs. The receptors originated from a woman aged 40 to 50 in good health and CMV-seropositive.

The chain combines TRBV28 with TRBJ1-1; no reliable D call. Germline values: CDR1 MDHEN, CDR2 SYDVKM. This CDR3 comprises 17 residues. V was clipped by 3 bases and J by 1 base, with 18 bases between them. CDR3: CASSFSFVDLKNTEAFF. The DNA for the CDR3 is TGTGCCAGCAGTTTTAGCTTCGTAGACCTAAAGAACACTGAAGCTTTCTTT.

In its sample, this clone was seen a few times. This CDR3 is CAISDGGGIYGYTF. The CDR3 DNA reads as TGTGCCATCAGTGACGGGGGGGGGATCTATGGCTACACCTTC. The chain links TRBV10-3 to TRBJ1-2; tentative D call: TRBD1 (5 bases). Germline CDR1 reads ENHRY; CDR2 reads SYGVKD. V was cut by 3 bases and J by 4 bases, with 12 bases left in between. The CDR3 has 14 residues.

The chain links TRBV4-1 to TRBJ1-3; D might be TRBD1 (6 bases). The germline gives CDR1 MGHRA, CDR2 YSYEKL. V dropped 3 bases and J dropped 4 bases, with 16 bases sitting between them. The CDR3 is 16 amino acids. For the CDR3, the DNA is TGCGCCAGCAGCCACGGTGGGACACCTCAAGGAAACACCATATATTTT. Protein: CASSHGGTPQGNTIYF.

The CDR3 protein is CSVVQAADTQYF. CDR3 nucleotides: TGCAGCGTTGTACAGGCCGCAGATACGCAGTATTTT. V and J are TRBV29-1 and TRBJ2-3; TRBD1 is a possible D gene (5 bases). The germline CDR1 and CDR2 sequences are SQVTM and ANQGSEA. V was shortened by 4 bases and J by 4 bases, with 9 bases between the two germline ends. The CDR3 sequence is 12 residues long.

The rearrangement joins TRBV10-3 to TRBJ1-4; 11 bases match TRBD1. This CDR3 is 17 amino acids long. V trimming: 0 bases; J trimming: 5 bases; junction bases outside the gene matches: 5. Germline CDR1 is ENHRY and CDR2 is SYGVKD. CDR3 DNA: TGTGCCATCAGTGAGTCTGGACAGGGGGCCATGAATGAAAAACTGTTTTTT. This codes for CAISESGQGAMNEKLFF.

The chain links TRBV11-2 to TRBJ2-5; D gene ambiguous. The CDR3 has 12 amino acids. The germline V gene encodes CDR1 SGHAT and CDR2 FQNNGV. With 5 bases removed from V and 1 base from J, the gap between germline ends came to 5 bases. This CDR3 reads CASSPFQETQYF. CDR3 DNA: TGTGCCAGCAGCCCATTCCAAGAGACCCAGTACTTC.

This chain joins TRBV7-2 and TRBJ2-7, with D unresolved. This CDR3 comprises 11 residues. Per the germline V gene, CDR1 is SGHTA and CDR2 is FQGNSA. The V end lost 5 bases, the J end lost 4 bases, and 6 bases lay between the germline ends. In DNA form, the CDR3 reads TGTGCCAGCAGCCTGACTTACGAGCAGTACTTC. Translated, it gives CASSLTYEQYF.

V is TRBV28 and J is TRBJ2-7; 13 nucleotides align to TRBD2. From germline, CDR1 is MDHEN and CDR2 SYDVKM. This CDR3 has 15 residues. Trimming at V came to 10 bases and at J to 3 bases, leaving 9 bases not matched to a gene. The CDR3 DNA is TGTGCCACTAATGGGGGACTAGCGGGAAACTACGAGCAGTACTTC. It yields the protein CATNGGLAGNYEQYF.

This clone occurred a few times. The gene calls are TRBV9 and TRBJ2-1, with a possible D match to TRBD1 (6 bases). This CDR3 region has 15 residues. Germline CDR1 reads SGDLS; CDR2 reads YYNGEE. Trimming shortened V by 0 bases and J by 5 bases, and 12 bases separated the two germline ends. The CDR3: CASSVGQGSHNEQFF. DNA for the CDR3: TGTGCCAGCAGCGTAGGGCAGGGGAGTCACAATGAGCAGTTCTTC.

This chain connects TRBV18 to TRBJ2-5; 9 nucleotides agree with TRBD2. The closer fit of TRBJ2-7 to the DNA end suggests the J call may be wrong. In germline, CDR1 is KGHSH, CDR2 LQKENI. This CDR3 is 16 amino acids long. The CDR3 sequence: CASSPRLADRNYEQYF. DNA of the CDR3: TGTGCCAGCTCACCCCGACTAGCGGACCGAAACTACGAGCAGTACTTC.

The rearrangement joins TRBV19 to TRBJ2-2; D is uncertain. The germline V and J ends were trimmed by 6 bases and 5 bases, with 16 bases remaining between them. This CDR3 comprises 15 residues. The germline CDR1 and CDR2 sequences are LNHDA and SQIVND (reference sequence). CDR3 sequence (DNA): TGTGCCAGTAGGGGTGGCGGCACTCGGACCGGGGAGCTGTTTTTT. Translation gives CASRGGGTRTGELFF.

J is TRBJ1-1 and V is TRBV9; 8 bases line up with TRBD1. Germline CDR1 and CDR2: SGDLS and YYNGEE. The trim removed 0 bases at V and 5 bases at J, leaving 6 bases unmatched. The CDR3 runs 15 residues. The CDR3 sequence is CASSVGQGRGTEAFF. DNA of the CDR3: TGTGCCAGCAGCGTAGGACAGGGGCGAGGGACTGAAGCTTTCTTT.

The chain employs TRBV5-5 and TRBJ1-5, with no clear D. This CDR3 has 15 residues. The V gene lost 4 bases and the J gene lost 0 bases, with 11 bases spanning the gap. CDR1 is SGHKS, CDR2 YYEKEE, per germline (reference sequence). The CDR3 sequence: CASSKLIVSNQPQHF. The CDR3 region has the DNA TGTGCCAGCAGCAAATTAATCGTTAGCAATCAGCCCCAGCATTTT.

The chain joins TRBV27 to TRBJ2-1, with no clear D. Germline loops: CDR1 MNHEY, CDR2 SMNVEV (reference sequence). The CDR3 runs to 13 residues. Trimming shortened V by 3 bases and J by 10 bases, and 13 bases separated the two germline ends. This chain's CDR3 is CASSFGGTAEQFF. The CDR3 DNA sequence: TGTGCCAGCAGTTTCGGCGGCACGGCGGAGCAGTTCTTC.

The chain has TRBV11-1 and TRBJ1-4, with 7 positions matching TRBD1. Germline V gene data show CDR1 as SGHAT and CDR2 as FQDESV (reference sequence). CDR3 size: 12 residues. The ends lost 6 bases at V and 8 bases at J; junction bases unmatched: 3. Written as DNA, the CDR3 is TGTGCCAGCAGAGGGGGCGAAGAAAAACTGTTTTTT. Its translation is CASRGGEEKLFF.

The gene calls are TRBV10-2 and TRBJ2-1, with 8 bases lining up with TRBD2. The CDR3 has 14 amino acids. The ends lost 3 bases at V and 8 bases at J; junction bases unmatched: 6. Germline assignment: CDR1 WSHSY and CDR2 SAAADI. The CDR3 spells CASSDSGGPDEQFF. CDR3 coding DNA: TGCGCCAGCAGTGATTCGGGAGGGCCGGATGAGCAGTTCTTC.

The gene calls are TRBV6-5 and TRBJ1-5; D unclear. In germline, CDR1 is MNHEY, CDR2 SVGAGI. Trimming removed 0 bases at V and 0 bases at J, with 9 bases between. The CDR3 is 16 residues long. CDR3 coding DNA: TGTGCCAGCAGTTACTCGCGGCAGTATAGCAATCAGCCCCAGCATTTT. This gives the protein CASSYSRQYSNQPQHF.

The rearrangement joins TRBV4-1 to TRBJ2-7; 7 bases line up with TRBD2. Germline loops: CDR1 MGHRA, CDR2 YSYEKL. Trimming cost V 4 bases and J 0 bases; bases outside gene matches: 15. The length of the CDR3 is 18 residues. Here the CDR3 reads CASSPTGSGGTRSYEQYF. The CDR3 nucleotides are TGCGCCAGCAGCCCCACCGGATCGGGAGGCACCCGCTCCTACGAGCAGTACTTC.

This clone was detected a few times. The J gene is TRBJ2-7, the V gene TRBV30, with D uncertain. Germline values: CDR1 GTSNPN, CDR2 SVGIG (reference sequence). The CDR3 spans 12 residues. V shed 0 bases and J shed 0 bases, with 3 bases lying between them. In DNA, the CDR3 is TGTGCCTGGAGTGTATACTCCTACGAGCAGTACTTC. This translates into CAWSVYSYEQYF.

As DNA, the CDR3 is TGTGCCAGTAGCAATCCCGGGGGACAGACCTACGAGCAGTACTTC. This sequence encodes CASSNPGGQTYEQYF. The chain employs TRBV19 and TRBJ2-7, with D perhaps TRBD1 (7 bases). Between the trimmed V and J ends, which lost 6 bases and 2 bases, there was a span of 17 bases. Per germline, CDR1 LNHDA and CDR2 SQIVND (reference sequence). The CDR3 has 15 amino acids.

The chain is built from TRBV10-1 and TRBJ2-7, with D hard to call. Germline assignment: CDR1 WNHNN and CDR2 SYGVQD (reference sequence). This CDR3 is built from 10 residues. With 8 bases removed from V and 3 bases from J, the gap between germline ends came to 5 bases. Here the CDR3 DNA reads TGCGCCAGCTGTATCTACGAGCAGTACTTC. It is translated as CASCIYEQYF.

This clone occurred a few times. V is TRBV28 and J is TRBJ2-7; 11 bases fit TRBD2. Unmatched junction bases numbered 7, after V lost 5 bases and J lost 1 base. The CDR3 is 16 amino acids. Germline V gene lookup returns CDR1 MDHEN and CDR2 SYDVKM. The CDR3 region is CASSPSGRKTSYEQYF. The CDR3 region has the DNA TGTGCCAGCAGTCCTAGCGGGAGGAAGACTTCCTACGAGCAGTACTTC.

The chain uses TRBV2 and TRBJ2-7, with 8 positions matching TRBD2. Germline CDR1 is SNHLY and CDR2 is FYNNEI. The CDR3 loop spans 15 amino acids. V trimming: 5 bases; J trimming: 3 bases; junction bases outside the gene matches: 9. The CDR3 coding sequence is TGTGCCAGCAGTCCCGGGACTAGTTCCTTCTACGAGCAGTACTTC. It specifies CASSPGTSSFYEQYF.